This T cell receptor beta chain was captured by sequencing in a study of blood T cell repertoires in COVID-19. This CDR3 is 14 amino acids long. V was shortened by 2 bases and J by 4 bases, with 15 bases between the two germline ends. CDR1 is GTSNPN and CDR2 is SVGIG in the germline V gene (reference sequence). Generated by immunoSEQ multiplex PCR, the TCRdb table keeps only in-frame clones and is missing some. Of around 250,000 clones listed, roughly 80% are singletons. Material for sequencing was PBMCs or T cells enriched from blood (not recorded which). The clonotype originates from a man aged 40-49 years who had been exposed to COVID-19. The chain employs TRBV30 and TRBJ2-7; tentative D call: TRBD1 (8 bases). The chain's CDR3 is CAWSFTGGDYEQYF. As DNA, the CDR3 is TGTGCCTGGAGTTTCACAGGGGGGGATTACGAGCAGTACTTC. The complete variable domain, with remaining parts taken from reference TRBV30 and TRBJ2-7, reads SQTIHQWPATLVQPVGSPLSLECTVEGTSNPNLYWYRQAAGRGLQLLFYSVGIGQISSEVPQNLSASRPQDRQFILSSKKLLLSDSGFYLCAWSFTGGDYEQYFGPGTRLTVT.